This TCR beta chain was captured in a study of CD4 T cells in relation to SARS-CoV-2 and coronaviruses. The study's findings and limits: Monoreactive clones expanded significantly more to SARS-CoV-2 than crossreactive clones did.

Comments on this clone: No antigen is known for it.

The length of the CDR3 is 15 residues. CDR1 is SGDLS and CDR2 is YYNGEE in the germline V gene. The V and J ends lost 0 bases and 0 bases respectively, with 7 bases between them. Generated by immunoSEQ multiplex PCR, the TCRdb table keeps only in-frame clones and is missing some. The table has some 40,000 clones, under 85% seen once. This sequence joins TRBV9 and TRBJ2-1; unclear D gene. The receptor was derived from an adult with COVID-19. Sequenced sample: memory CD4+ T cells from PBMCs, cultured in vitro. Written as DNA, the CDR3 is TGTGCCAGCAGCGTAGCTAGAAGCTCCTACAATGAGCAGTTCTTC. Protein: CASSVARSSYNEQFF. Using reference TRBV9 and TRBJ2-1 for the parts outside the CDR3, the full variable domain is DSGVTQTPKHLITATGQRVTLRCSPRSGDLSVYWYQQSLDQGLQFLIQYYNGEERAKGNILERFSAQQFPDLHSELNLSSLELGDSALYFCASSVARSSYNEQFFGPGTRLTVL.